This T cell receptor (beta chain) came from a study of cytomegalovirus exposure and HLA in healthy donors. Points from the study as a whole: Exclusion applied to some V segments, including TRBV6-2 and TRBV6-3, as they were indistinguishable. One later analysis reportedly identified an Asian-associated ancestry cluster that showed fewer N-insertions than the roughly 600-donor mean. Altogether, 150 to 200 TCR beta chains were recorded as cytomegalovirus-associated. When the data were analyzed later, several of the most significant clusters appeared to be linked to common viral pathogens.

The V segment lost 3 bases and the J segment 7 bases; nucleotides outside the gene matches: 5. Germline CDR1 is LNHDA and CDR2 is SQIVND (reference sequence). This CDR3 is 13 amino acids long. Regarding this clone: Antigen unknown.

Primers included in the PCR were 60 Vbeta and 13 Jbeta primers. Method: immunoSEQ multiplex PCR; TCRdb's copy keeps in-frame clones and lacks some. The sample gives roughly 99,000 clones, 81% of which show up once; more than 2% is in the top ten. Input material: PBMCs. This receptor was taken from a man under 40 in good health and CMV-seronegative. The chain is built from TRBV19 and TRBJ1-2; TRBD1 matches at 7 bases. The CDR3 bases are TGTGCCAGTAGTATGACAGGGATAGTTGGCTACACCTTC. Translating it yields CASSMTGIVGYTF.